The T cell receptor (beta chain) under discussion was sequenced for a study of tumor-infiltrating lymphocytes in oesophageal squamous cell carcinoma. From the PCR reads, TCRdb called clonotypes with MiXCR, one entry per CDR3 protein. The sample lists around 12,000 distinct CDR3 sequences, around 53% occurring once. V was pared by 4 bases and J by 6 bases, with 13 bases between. The CDR3 loop spans 13 amino acids. Germline CDR1 reads MNHNS; CDR2 reads SASEGT. This receptor was obtained from a female donor with esophageal squamous cell carcinoma. The rearrangement joins TRBV6-1 to TRBJ2-7; D not certain. Material for sequencing was blood. This CDR3 reads CASSVKRSLEQYF. The CDR3, as DNA: TGTGCCAGCAGTGTTAAGAGGAGTCTCGAGCAGTACTTC.